Described below is a single T cell receptor (beta chain) sequence and its context. The antigen remains undetermined. The PCR ran on 60 Vbeta and 13 Jbeta primers. Assay used: immunoSEQ multiplex PCR; TCRdb lists only in-frame clones, some missing. The data hold tens of thousands of clones, with under 80% observed a single time. This record belongs to a study of cytomegalovirus exposure and HLA in healthy donors. The CDR3 loop spans 12 amino acids. The V end lost 4 bases, the J end lost 11 bases, and 14 bases lay between the germline ends. Germline V gene lookup returns CDR1 LNHDA and CDR2 SQIVND (reference sequence). Study conclusions and caveats: Follow-up analysis later connected one missense variant in DCLRE1C with trimming of TCR beta V- and J-genes. Later analysis suggested links between common viral pathogens and several top significant clusters.

The gene calls are TRBV19 and TRBJ1-1; D ambiguous. The sequence was obtained from a woman aged 45-59 years in good health and CMV-seropositive. The sequencing input was PBMCs. CDR3: CASSTPGWYAFF. The CDR3 DNA follows: TGTGCCAGTAGTACCCCCGGGTGGTATGCTTTCTTT.